A selection of T cell receptor beta chains follows, all from one sample in a study of blood T cell repertoires in COVID-19. TCRdb's table, derived via immunoSEQ multiplex PCR, lists solely in-frame clones and lacks some. The sample includes approximately 270,000 clones, 80% to 90% of them seen just once. Sequencing used PBMCs or T cells enriched from blood (not recorded which). The receptor set was obtained from a woman between 25 and 40 years old who had recovered from COVID-19. Both conserved end residues are part of each CDR3. A D gene is named only where the DNA matches it firmly. Clone size, where shown, is once, few, many, or a class for clones that have expanded.

clone_size	d_call	v_call	j_call	cdr3_aa	cdr3_nt
-	-	TRBV9	TRBJ2-1	CASSGAGTLFSYNEQFF	TGTGCCAGCAGCGGAGCCGGGACACTTTTCTCCTACAATGAGCAGTTCTTC
-	TRBD2	TRBV7-3	TRBJ2-7	CASRRTSATYEQYF	TGTGCCAGCAGGAGGACTAGCGCAACCTACGAGCAGTACTTC
-	-	TRBV28	TRBJ1-2	CASSPPPGDLANYGYTF	TGTGCCAGCAGTCCCCCTCCAGGGGATTTGGCCAACTATGGCTACACCTTC
many	-	TRBV7-2	TRBJ2-2	CASSSGLGQGTGELFF	TGTGCCAGCAGCTCTGGACTGGGCCAAGGCACCGGGGAGCTGTTTTTT
-	-	TRBV7-9	TRBJ2-5	CASSLDGRTQETQYF	TGTGCCAGCAGCTTAGATGGCAGAACCCAAGAGACCCAGTACTTC
-	TRBD1	TRBV5-5	TRBJ2-7	CVSTTDRDRDYEQYF	TGTGTCAGCACCACTGACCGGGACAGGGACTACGAGCAGTACTTC
-	TRBD2	TRBV27	TRBJ2-5	CASSRLAGVQETQYF	TGTGCCAGCAGTCGACTAGCGGGGGTGCAAGAGACCCAGTACTTC
-	TRBD2	TRBV10-3	TRBJ2-7	CAISESVTSGRRAYEQYF	TGTGCCATCAGTGAGTCGGTAACTAGCGGGAGAAGGGCCTACGAGCAGTACTTC
-	TRBD2	TRBV7-3	TRBJ2-1	CASSKRTSGIRGNEQFF	TGTGCCAGCAGCAAGAGGACTAGCGGGATTAGAGGTAATGAGCAGTTCTTC
few	-	TRBV12-3/TRBV12-4	TRBJ2-7	CASSLALVQEQYF	TGTGCCAGCAGTTTAGCGCTAGTTCAGGAGCAGTACTTC
-	TRBD1	TRBV19	TRBJ1-2	CASSPWGTGSNGYTF	TGTGCCAGTAGTCCTTGGGGGACAGGCTCGAATGGCTACACCTTC
-	-	TRBV2	TRBJ2-1	CASGQPDEQFF	TGTGCCAGCGGACAGCCCGATGAGCAGTTCTTC
-	-	TRBV9	TRBJ2-7	CASSPPGHTYEQYF	TGTGCCAGCAGCCCCCCGGGACACACCTACGAGCAGTACTTC
-	-	TRBV19	TRBJ1-4	CASREGRANEKLFF	TGTGCCAGTAGGGAGGGCAGGGCCAATGAAAAACTGTTTTTT
-	TRBD2	TRBV13	TRBJ2-1	CASSFTTGTSGGEVHEQFF	TGTGCCAGCAGCTTCACAACCGGGACTAGCGGGGGGGAGGTCCATGAGCAGTTCTTC
-	-	TRBV3-1/TRBV3-2	TRBJ1-6	CASSPTQEPVVSPLHF	TGTGCCAGCAGCCCCACACAGGAACCGGTTGTGTCACCCCTCCACTTT
-	-	TRBV14	TRBJ1-1	CASSQDESGNTEAFF	TGTGCCAGCAGCCAAGATGAGTCGGGGAACACTGAAGCTTTCTTT
-	TRBD1	TRBV6-6	TRBJ1-5	CASSTGTENQPQHF	TGTGCCAGCAGTACCGGGACAGAAAATCAGCCCCAGCATTTT
-	-	TRBV6-5	TRBJ2-7	CASSQAGYEQYF	TGTGCCAGCAGTCAGGCCGGTTACGAGCAGTACTTC
-	TRBD1	TRBV7-8	TRBJ2-3	CASSFLHATGSTDTQYF	TGTGCCAGCAGCTTTCTGCATGCGACAGGGAGCACAGATACGCAGTATTTT
-	TRBD1	TRBV5-8	TRBJ1-6	CASRETGGYYNSPLHF	TGTGCCAGCAGGGAGACAGGGGGCTACTATAATTCACCCCTCCACTTT
-	TRBD1	TRBV18	TRBJ1-2	CASSPQGQGAPTGGYTF	TGTGCCAGCTCACCACAGGGACAGGGGGCCCCAACTGGCGGCTACACCTTC
-	-	TRBV6-2/TRBV6-3	TRBJ1-6	CASSLVGGSPLHF	TGTGCCAGCAGCCTTGTTGGGGGGTCACCCCTCCACTTT
-	TRBD1	TRBV29-1	TRBJ1-2	CSVKTGTENYGYTF	TGCAGCGTTAAAACCGGGACAGAGAACTATGGCTACACCTTC
-	-	TRBV19	TRBJ2-1	CASSIPMSSYNEQFF	TGTGCCAGTAGTATACCCATGAGCTCCTACAATGAGCAGTTCTTC
-	TRBD2	TRBV29-1	TRBJ2-1	CSWTSGSSEQFF	TGCAGTTGGACTAGCGGGAGTAGCGAGCAGTTCTTC
-	TRBD1	TRBV6-5	TRBJ1-4	CASSWDSKDEKLFF	TGTGCCAGCAGTTGGGACAGCAAGGATGAAAAACTGTTTTTT
-	TRBD2	TRBV7-9	TRBJ2-1	CASSPGGSGSSYNEQFF	TGTGCCAGCAGCCCGGGGGGTAGCGGGAGCTCCTACAATGAGCAGTTCTTC
-	-	TRBV10-1	TRBJ2-7	CASSEGVFGEQYF	TGCGCCAGCAGTGAAGGAGTCTTCGGCGAGCAGTACTTC
once	-	TRBV10-2	TRBJ1-1	CASSGGKYTEAFF	TGCGCCAGTTCCGGAGGAAAGTACACTGAAGCTTTCTTT
-	-	TRBV5-1	TRBJ1-3	CASSQGNTIYF	TGCGCCAGCAGCCAGGGGAACACCATATATTTT
-	TRBD1	TRBV7-9	TRBJ1-4	CASSLDPGQGDEKLFF	TGTGCCAGCAGCTTGGACCCGGGACAGGGAGATGAAAAACTGTTTTTT
-	TRBD2	TRBV29-1	TRBJ2-3	CSVRGLAVSFDTQYF	TGCAGCGTTCGGGGACTAGCGGTGTCCTTTGATACGCAGTATTTT
-	TRBD1	TRBV28	TRBJ1-1	CASRGTGGAPNTEAFF	TGTGCCAGCAGGGGGACAGGGGGCGCCCCTAACACTGAAGCTTTCTTT
many	TRBD2	TRBV6-5	TRBJ2-3	CASTRAGETDTQYF	TGTGCCAGCACCCGAGCGGGGGAAACAGATACGCAGTATTTT
-	TRBD1	TRBV19	TRBJ1-5	CASNSDRGGNQPQHF	TGTGCCAGTAACTCGGACAGGGGCGGCAATCAGCCCCAGCATTTT
few	-	TRBV18	TRBJ2-2	CASSPTENTGELFF	TGTGCCAGCTCACCGACAGAAAACACCGGGGAGCTGTTTTTT